The clone carrying this T cell receptor (beta chain) was found once. Its antigen is unknown. The record originates from a study of T cell repertoires in cytomegalovirus infection. On the study more broadly: Peptides in the study included HLA-C-restricted and HLA-B-restricted CMV epitopes. TCR beta signatures that were public indicated CMV infection and matching HLA type. Overall study findings and caveats: Predominance within the ex vivo response was attributable to HLA-C-restricted CMV-specific TCR beta clonotypes.

Germline V gene lookup returns CDR1 SQVTM and CDR2 ANQGSEA. V lost 3 bases to trimming and J lost 4 bases; unmatched junction nucleotides: 9. The CDR3 totals 15 residues. TCRdb itself ran the reads through MiXCR, one entry per CDR3 protein. Seen here are approximately 910,000 distinct CDR3 sequences, around 32% observed once, and the top ten hold roughly 13%. The V gene is TRBV29-1, the J gene TRBJ2-1; 7 bases fit TRBD1. This receptor was taken from a human donor in good health (CMV status not recorded). Some clones in this sample may be carry-over from other donors' samples. The material sequenced was cultured CD8+ T cells from PBMCs, taken from culture after CMV antigen stimulation. CDR3 sequence: CSVEGTAERYNEQFF. The CDR3 bases are TGCAGCGTTGAGGGGACAGCGGAGCGTTACAATGAGCAGTTCTTC.